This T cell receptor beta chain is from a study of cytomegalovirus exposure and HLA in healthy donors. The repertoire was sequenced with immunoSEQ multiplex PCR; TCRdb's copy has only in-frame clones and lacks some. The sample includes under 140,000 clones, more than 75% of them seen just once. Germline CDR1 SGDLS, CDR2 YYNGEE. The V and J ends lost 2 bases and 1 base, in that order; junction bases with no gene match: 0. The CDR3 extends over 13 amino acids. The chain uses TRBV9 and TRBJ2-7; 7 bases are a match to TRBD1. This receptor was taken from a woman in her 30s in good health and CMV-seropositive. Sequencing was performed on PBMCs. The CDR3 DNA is TGTGCCAGCAGCGTGGGACAGTCCTACGAGCAGTACTTC. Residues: CASSVGQSYEQYF.